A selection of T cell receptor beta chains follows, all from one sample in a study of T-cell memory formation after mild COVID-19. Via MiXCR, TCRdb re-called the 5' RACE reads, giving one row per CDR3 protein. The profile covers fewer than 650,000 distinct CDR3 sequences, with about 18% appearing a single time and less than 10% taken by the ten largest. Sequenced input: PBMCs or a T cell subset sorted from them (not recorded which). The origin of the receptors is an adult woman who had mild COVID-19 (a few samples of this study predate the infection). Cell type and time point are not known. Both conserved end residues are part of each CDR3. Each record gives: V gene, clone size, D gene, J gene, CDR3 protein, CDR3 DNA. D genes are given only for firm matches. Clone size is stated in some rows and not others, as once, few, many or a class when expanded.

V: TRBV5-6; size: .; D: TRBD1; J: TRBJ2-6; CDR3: CASSLAWDRGPISGANVLTF; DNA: TGTGCCAGCAGCTTGGCTTGGGACAGGGGGCCCATCTCTGGGGCCAACGTCCTGACTTTC
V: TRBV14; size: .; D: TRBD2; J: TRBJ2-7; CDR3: CASSRYASGASYEQYF; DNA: TGTGCCAGCAGCCGGTACGCTAGCGGGGCTTCCTACGAGCAGTACTTC
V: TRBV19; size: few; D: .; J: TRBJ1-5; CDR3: CASSQPKRDRRKPQHF; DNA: TGTGCCAGTAGTCAGCCAAAGAGAGACAGGAGGAAGCCCCAGCATTTT
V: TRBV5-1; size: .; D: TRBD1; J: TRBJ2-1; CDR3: CASSLGQVSSYNEQFF; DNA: TGCGCCAGCAGCCTAGGACAGGTCAGCTCCTACAATGAGCAGTTCTTC
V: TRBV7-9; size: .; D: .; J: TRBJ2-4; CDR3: CASSPVGIQYF; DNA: TGTGCCAGCAGTCCTGTGGGCATTCAGTACTTC
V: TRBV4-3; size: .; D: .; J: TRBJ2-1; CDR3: CASSQGHRVFYNEQFF; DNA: TGCGCCAGCAGCCAAGGCCATCGGGTATTTTACAATGAGCAGTTCTTC
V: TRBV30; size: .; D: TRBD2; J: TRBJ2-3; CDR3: CAWSVSSGRVTDTQYF; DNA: TGTGCCTGGAGTGTTTCGAGCGGGAGAGTCACAGATACGCAGTATTTT
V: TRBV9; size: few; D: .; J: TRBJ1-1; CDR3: CASSPLGGTTEAFF; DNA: TGTGCCAGCAGCCCCCTGGGTGGGACCACTGAAGCTTTCTTT
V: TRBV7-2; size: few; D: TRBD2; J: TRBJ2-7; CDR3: CASSPAGTSGGYYEQYF; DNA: TGTGCCAGCAGCCCCGCCGGGACTAGCGGGGGATACTACGAGCAGTACTTC
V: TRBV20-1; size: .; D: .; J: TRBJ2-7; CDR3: CSARKSGLYEQYF; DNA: TGCAGTGCTAGAAAATCAGGGTTATACGAGCAGTACTTC
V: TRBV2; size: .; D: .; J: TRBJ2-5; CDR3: CATHRGASETQYF; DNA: TGTGCCACTCATCGGGGGGCATCGGAGACCCAGTACTTC
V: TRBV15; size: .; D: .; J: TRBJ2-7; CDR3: CATSRDRWRDEQYF; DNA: TGTGCCACCAGCAGAGATAGATGGCGCGACGAGCAGTACTTC
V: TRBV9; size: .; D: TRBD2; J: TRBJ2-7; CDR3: CASSDGTGGSEQYF; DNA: TGTGCCAGCAGCGATGGGACGGGGGGATCCGAGCAGTACTTC
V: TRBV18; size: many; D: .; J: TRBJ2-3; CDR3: CASSPGRGTDTQYF; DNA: TGTGCCAGCTCACCTGGCAGGGGCACAGATACGCAGTATTTT
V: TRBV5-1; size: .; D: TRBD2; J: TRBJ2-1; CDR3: CASSLTSGSSYNEQFF; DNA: TGCGCCAGCAGCTTGACTAGCGGAAGCTCCTACAATGAGCAGTTCTTC
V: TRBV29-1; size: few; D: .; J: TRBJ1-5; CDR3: CSVGGAPNQPQHF; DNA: TGCAGCGTCGGAGGGGCGCCCAATCAGCCCCAGCATTTT
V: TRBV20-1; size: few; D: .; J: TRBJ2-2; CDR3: CSARASGRNTGELFF; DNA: TGCAGTGCTAGAGCGTCCGGAAGAAACACCGGGGAGCTGTTTTTT
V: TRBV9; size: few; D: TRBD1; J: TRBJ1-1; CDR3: CASSVGTGRPLNTEAFF; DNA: TGTGCCAGCAGCGTCGGGACAGGCCGCCCATTGAACACTGAAGCTTTCTTT
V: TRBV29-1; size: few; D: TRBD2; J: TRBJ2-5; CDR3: CSVEGPGLEETQYF; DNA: TGCAGCGTTGAAGGCCCCGGACTAGAAGAGACCCAGTACTTC
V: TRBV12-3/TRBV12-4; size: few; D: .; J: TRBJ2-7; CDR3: CASSSKVGGSYEQYF; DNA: TGTGCCAGCAGTTCGAAGGTGGGGGGCTCCTACGAGCAGTACTTC
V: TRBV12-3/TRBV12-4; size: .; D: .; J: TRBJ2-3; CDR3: CASSGALTDTQYF; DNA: TGTGCCAGCAGCGGGGCCCTCACAGATACGCAGTATTTT
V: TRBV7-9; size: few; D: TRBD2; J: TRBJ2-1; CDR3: CASSPRLAGAGNEQFF; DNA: TGTGCCAGCAGCCCGCGACTAGCGGGAGCCGGCAATGAGCAGTTCTTC
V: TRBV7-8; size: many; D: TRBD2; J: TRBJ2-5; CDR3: CASSFQRGGGQTQYF; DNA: TGTGCCAGCAGCTTTCAGCGGGGGGGCGGGCAGACCCAGTACTTC
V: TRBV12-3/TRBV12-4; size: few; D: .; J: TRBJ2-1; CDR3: CASSLDFEGNEQFF; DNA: TGTGCCAGCAGTTTAGACTTCGAAGGGAATGAGCAGTTCTTC
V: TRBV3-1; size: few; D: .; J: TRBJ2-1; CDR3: CASSQGVVDEQFF; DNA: TGTGCCAGCAGCCAAGGGGTGGTGGATGAGCAGTTCTTC
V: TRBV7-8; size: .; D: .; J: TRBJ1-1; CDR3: CASSLGSRNTEAFF; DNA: TGTGCCAGCAGCTTAGGATCACGGAACACTGAAGCTTTCTTT
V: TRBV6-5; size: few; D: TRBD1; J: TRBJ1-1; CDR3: CASSYGSGGTEAFF; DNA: TGTGCCAGCAGTTATGGGTCAGGGGGCACTGAAGCTTTCTTT
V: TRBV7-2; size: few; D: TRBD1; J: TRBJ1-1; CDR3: CASSHDRVGTEAFF; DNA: TGTGCCAGCAGCCATGACAGGGTGGGAACTGAAGCTTTCTTT